This T cell receptor (beta chain) was identified during a study of STAT5B mutations in CD4+ large granular lymphocyte leukemia. General study findings and limits: Compared with healthy controls (2/35), patient top clones favored TRBV06 (8/27).

To note about this clone: The antigen is unknown.

Per the authors' pipeline: A productive frequency of 2.59 x 10-5 was the lowest detectable. Measured with immunoSEQ multiplex PCR; TCRdb has only the in-frame clones, and not every one. Clonal size and the V and J genes are those of that table, whereas D and trimming came from the DNA. This sample has tens of thousands of clones, with just under 75% found just once. Germline trimming cut 3 bases from V and 2 bases from J; bases unmatched to any gene: 3. Germline values: CDR1 SGHRS, CDR2 YFSETQ. The CDR3 runs to 14 residues. Sample: CD4+ T cells from blood buffy coats. This chain links TRBV5-1 with TRBJ2-7; 9 bases match TRBD1. This receptor was taken from a human donor in good health. The CDR3 loop reads CASSSTGGAYEQYF. The CDR3 DNA reads TGCGCCAGCAGCTCGACAGGGGGTGCCTACGAGCAGTACTTC.